This TCR beta chain was recorded in a study of T cell responses to AZD1222 COVID-19 vaccine. As regards this clone: Its antigen is undetermined.

The data were produced by immunoSEQ multiplex PCR, yet TCRdb's version contains in-frame clones alone and is incomplete. The data contain 80,000 or so clones, approximately 83% of them singletons. The germline V and J ends were trimmed by 3 bases and 5 bases, with 15 bases remaining between them. The germline gives CDR1 LGHDT, CDR2 YNNKEL (reference sequence). CDR3 length: 15 residues. The study, taken as a whole, reports: Regions 160-218 and 743-854 dominated among vaccine-associated CD4 TCRs spanning spike. Within unmutated variant regions lay the reported targets of nearly half of spike-specific TCRs. Possibly, clonal diversity was underestimated; donors were largely white British and included more females.

The sequences come from peripheral blood, collected 28 days after the second AZD1222 dose. This chain joins TRBV3-1 (or the pseudogene TRBV3-2) and TRBJ2-3, with D possibly TRBD2 on 6 matching bases. This receptor was taken from an adult who received the AZD1222 COVID-19 vaccine. Written as DNA, the CDR3 is TGTGCCAGCAGCCATGTGGGCGGGGCGGGAGATACGCAGTATTTT. Amino acids: CASSHVGGAGDTQYF.